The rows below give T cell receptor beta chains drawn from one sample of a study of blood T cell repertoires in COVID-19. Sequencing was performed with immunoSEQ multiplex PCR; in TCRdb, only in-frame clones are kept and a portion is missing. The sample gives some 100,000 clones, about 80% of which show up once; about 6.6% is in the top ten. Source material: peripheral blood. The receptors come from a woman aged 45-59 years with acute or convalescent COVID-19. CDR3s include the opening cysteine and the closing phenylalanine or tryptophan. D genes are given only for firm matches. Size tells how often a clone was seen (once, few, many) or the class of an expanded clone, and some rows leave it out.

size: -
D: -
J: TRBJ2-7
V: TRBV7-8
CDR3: CASSLAWARRYEQYF
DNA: TGTGCCAGCAGCTTAGCCTGGGCCAGAAGGTACGAGCAGTACTTC

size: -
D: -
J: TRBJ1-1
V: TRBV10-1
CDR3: CASTFSPRAFF
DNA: TGCGCCAGCACTTTTAGCCCTCGAGCTTTCTTT

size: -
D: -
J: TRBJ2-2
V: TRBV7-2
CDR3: CASSYRGGSASNTGELFF
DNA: TGTGCCAGCAGCTACCGGGGAGGCTCTGCCTCGAACACCGGGGAGCTGTTTTTT

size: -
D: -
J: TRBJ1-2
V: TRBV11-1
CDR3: CASSLAGTGNYGYTF
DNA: TGTGCCAGCAGCTTAGCAGGCACGGGGAACTATGGCTACACCTTC

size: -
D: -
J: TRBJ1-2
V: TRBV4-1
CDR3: CASSQDRQGSVGYTF
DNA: TGCGCCAGCAGCCAAGATCGGCAGGGAAGTGTAGGCTACACCTTC

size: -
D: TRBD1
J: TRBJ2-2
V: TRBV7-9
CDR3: CASSLRGQTNTGELFF
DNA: TGTGCCAGCAGCTTAAGGGGACAGACTAACACCGGGGAGCTGTTTTTT

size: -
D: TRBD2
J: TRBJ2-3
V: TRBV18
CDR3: CASSPEGGGTDTQYF
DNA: TGTGCCAGCTCACCCGAGGGAGGGGGCACAGATACGCAGTATTTT

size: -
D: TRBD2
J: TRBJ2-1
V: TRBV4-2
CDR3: CASSQGGSGGSSSYNEQFF
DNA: TGTGCCAGCAGCCAAGGGGGAAGCGGGGGCTCAAGCTCCTACAATGAGCAGTTCTTC

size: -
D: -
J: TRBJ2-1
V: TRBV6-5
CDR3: CASKSRENSYNEQFF
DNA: TGTGCCAGCAAATCGAGAGAGAACTCCTACAATGAGCAGTTCTTC

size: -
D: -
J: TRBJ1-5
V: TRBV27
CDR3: CASSFLGEYNQPQHF
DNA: TGTGCCAGCAGTTTTTTGGGAGAATACAATCAGCCCCAGCATTTT

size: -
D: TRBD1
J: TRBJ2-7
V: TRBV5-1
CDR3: CASSVTGTGTYEQYF
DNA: TGCGCCAGCAGCGTAACCGGGACAGGGACCTACGAGCAGTACTTC

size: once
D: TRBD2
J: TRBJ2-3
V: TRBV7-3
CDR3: CASSLAAGGTDTQYF
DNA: TGTGCCAGCAGCTTAGCAGCGGGGGGTACAGATACGCAGTATTTT

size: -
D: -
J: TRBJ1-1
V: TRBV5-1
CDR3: CASSLEWGGGTEAFF
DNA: TGCGCCAGCAGCTTGGAATGGGGTGGGGGGACTGAAGCTTTCTTT

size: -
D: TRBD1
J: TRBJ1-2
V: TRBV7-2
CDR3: CASRDRALYGYTF
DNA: TGTGCCAGCAGAGACAGGGCTTTGTATGGCTACACCTTC

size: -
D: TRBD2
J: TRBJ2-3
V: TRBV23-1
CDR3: CASTHRGEGSTDTQYF
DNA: TGCGCCAGCACCCACCGGGGGGAAGGCAGCACAGATACGCAGTATTTT